Sequencing of this TCR beta chain was carried out in a study of T cells in Graves' hyperthyroidism and ophthalmopathy (dated by TCRdb to about 2019). Context from the whole study: Peripheral blood samples were taken at the time of initial diagnosis, prior to any treatment. A discovery cohort of roughly 96 patients, about 44 with Graves' ophthalmopathy and about 58 with stable Graves' hyperthyroidism, was used to find distinguishing TCR V-J signatures. An independent validation cohort of some 18 hyperthyroidism patients and more than 15 patients who later progressed to ophthalmopathy tested prospective prediction of ophthalmopathy. For training and testing, the 80 to 100 patients in the discovery cohort were randomly divided in a 7:3 ratio. Thyroid tissue and blood T-cell repertoires from several Graves' hyperthyroidism patients were also compared in the study. After blood sampling, hyperthyroidism patients were treated with methimazole at a starting dose of 30 mg daily, and ophthalmopathy patients were treated with high-dose intravenous methylprednisolone. According to the paper, TCR Vbeta CDR3 sequencing was carried out on 120 to 150 peripheral blood samples, which came from 40 to 45 ophthalmopathy, about 75 hyperthyroidism and approximately 17 progressor patients.

This clonotype was recorded many times. The target of this receptor is not known. Base qualities were left out, and no much larger clone turns up one base away. The V end loses 6 bases and the J end loses 0 bases, and a stretch of 19 bases separates them. The CDR3, from cysteine to phenylalanine, totals 17 residues. Only the CDR3 DNA stays, 51 bases, in frame from base 1. Reading the germline V gene (reference sequence) gives CDR1 MNHEY and CDR2 SMNVEV. A patient counted as having stable Graves' hyperthyroidism if no progression to ophthalmopathy occurred over 18 months of follow-up. Hyperthyroidism patients were aged 18 to 65 years and newly diagnosed, with disease duration of less than 2 months. Any patient with an uncontrolled infection, another autoimmune disease, pregnancy or lactation was excluded. Diagnoses were established on the basis of clinical symptoms, serum thyroxine and TRAb, thyroid ultrasound, and orbital computed tomography. Ficoll-Paque density gradient centrifugation was used to isolate PBMCs from about 10 ml of fresh peripheral blood. Total RNA was extracted using Trizol reagent, and RNA quality was assessed on an Agilent 2100 Bioanalyzer.

Points the paper makes about the study in general: In validation, the model predicted progression to ophthalmopathy with 55% to 71% sensitivity and 72.22% specificity, a median of 6.5 months before onset. Blood samples also contained most of the expanded thyroid clonotypes (frequency above 0.001), which suggests that blood repertoires may reflect thyroid immune responses. Ophthalmopathy was separated from stable hyperthyroidism by a 13 V-J signature model, with approximately 86% sensitivity and about 84% specificity obtained in cross-validation and 80%/75% obtained in testing. Sample size was not statistically predetermined, and blinding of investigators to group allocation was not performed.

The TCR beta CDR3 regions were amplified from RNA transcripts. The first round of RT-PCR for the TCR CDR3 was performed with the HTBI primer set and the Qiagen OneStep RT-PCR kit. The libraries were constructed in a second round of multiplex PCR and then size-selected and purified. The libraries were sequenced on an Illumina HiSeq2000 using paired-end 100 bp reads. For the original study's pipeline: Raw data were processed with SOAPnuke, discarding reads with adapters, uncalled bases, mean Phred below 15, or no exact constant-primer or identifier match. High-quality paired reads were merged with COPE v1.2.5, and unique nucleotide sequences were defined as clonotypes. Clonotypes were aligned to IMGT TRBV, TRBD and TRBJ reference segments using MiTCR v1.1. Only V-J combinations with frequency above 0.0001, covering roughly 99% of repertoires, were analysed. The TCS score was defined as F50 (clonal expansion) divided by E x V (chaos), with BLOSUM62-based TCRdist calculated between CDR3 peptides within each V-J. Welch's t-statistics and random forest reduced approximately 520 V-J features to roughly 13, which were used in a naive Bayes classifier (R e1071). Through fastp at Q25 and MiXCR, TCRdb rebuilt clones from the public reads, retaining in-frame beta chains. Under each unique CDR3 protein, matching rows form one entry showing the most common genes and DNA. Here the V and J calls rest on TCRdb's processing, not on the authors' analysis. This sample is represented by about 420,000 distinct CDR3 sequences; around 16% of them were singletons. The top ten clonotypes cover 11% to 15% of the sample.

Sequenced input: blood. The receptor comes from a woman younger than 35 with Graves' hyperthyroidism. The chain employs TRBV27 and TRBJ2-3; the D gene assignment is ambiguous. The CDR3 protein is CASRLGVRHPSTDTQYF. The DNA reads as follows: TGTGCCAGCAGATTAGGAGTTCGGCACCCTAGCACAGATACGCAGTATTTT.